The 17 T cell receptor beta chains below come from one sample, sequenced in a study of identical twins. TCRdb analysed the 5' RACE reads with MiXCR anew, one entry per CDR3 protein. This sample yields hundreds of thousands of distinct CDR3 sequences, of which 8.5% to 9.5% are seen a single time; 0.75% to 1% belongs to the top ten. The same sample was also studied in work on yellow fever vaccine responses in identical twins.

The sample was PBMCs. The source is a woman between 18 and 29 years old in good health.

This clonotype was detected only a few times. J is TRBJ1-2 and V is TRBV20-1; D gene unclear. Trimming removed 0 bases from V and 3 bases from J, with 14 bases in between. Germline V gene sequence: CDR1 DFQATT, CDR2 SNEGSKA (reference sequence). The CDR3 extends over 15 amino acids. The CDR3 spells CSARDRVRNYYGYTF. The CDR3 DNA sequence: TGCAGTGCTAGAGATCGTGTCAGGAATTACTATGGCTACACCTTC.

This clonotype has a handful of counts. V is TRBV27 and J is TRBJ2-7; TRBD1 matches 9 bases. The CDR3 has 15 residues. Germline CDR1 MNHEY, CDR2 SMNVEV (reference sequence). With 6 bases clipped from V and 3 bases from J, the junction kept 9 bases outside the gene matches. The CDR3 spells CASRPYGGQGYEQYF. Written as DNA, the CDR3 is TGTGCCAGCAGACCTTATGGGGGACAGGGCTACGAGCAGTACTTC.

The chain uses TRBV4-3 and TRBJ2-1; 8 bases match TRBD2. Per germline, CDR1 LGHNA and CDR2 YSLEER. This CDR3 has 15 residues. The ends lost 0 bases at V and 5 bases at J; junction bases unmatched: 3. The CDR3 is CASSQDGTRDNEQFF. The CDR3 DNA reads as TGCGCCAGCAGCCAAGATGGGACTAGGGACAATGAGCAGTTCTTC.

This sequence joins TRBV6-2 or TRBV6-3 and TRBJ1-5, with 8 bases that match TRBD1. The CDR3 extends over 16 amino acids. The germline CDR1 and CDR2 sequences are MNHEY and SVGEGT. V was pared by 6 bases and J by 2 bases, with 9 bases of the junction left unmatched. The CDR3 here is CASRQDQGAGNQPQHF. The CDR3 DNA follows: TGTGCCAGCAGACAAGATCAGGGGGCGGGCAATCAGCCCCAGCATTTT.

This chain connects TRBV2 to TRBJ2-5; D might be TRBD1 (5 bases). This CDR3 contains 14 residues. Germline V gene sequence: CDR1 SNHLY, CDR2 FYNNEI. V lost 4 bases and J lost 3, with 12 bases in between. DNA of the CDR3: TGTGCCAGCAGTGGTCTAGGGGCCGAAGAGACCCAGTACTTC. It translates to CASSGLGAEETQYF.

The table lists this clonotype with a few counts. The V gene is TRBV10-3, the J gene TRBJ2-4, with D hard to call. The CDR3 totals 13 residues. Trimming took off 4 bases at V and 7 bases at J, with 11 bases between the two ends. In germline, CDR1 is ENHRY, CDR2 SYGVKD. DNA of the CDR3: TGTGCCATCAGTGGGGTAGGGATGAACATTCAGTACTTC. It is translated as CAISGVGMNIQYF.

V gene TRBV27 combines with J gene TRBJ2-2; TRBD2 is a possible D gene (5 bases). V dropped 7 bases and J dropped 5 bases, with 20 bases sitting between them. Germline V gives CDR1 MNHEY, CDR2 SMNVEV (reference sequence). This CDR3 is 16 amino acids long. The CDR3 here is CASTPGGRLPTGELFF. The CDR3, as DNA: TGTGCCAGCACCCCCGGAGGACGCCTGCCAACCGGGGAGCTGTTTTTT.

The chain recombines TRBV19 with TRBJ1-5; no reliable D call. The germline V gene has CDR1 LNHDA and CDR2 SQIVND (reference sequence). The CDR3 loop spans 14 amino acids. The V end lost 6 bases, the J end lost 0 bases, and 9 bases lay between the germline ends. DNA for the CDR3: TGTGCCAGTAGGGTCGGGGTTAGCAATCAGCCCCAGCATTTT. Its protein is CASRVGVSNQPQHF.

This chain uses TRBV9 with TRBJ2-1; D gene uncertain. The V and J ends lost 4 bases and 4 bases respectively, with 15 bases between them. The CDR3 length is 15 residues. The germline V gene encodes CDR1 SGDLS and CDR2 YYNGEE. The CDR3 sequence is CASSKNGLGYNEQFF. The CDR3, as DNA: TGTGCCAGCAGCAAAAACGGGCTGGGATACAATGAGCAGTTCTTC.

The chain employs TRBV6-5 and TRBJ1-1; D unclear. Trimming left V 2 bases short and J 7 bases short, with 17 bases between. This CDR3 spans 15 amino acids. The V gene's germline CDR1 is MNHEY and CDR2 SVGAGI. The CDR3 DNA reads TGTGCCAGCAGTTACCGACCGTTGGAGTTAGGTGAAGCTTTCTTT. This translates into CASSYRPLELGEAFF.

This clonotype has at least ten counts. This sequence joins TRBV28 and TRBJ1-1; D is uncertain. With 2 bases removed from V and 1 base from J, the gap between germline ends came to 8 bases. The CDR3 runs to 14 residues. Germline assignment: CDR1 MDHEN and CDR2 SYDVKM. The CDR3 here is CASSLALTNTEAFF. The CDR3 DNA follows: TGTGCCAGCAGTTTAGCACTGACGAACACTGAAGCTTTCTTT.

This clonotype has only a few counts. The CDR3 reads CASSLSGRLSTDTQYF. Written as DNA, the CDR3 is TGTGCCAGCAGTTTATCCGGCAGGTTAAGCACAGATACGCAGTATTTT. This chain uses TRBV28 with TRBJ2-3; no definite D call. In germline, CDR1 is MDHEN, CDR2 SYDVKM. The CDR3 is 16 residues long. V dropped 1 base and J dropped 0 bases, with 11 bases sitting between them. Full variable domain (rest looked up from reference TRBV28 and TRBJ2-3): DVKVTQSSRYLVKRTGEKVFLECVQDMDHENMFWYRQDPGLGLRLIYFSYDVKMKEKGDIPEGYSVSREKKERFSLILESASTNQTSMYLCASSLSGRLSTDTQYFGPGTRLTVL.

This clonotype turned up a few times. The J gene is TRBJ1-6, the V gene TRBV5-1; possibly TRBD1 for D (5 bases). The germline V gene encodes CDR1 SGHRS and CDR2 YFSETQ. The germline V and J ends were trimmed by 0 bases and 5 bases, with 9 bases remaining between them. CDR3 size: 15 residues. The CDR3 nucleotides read TGCGCCAGCAGCTTGGCCGAGGGGCATAATTCACCCCTCCACTTT. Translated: CASSLAEGHNSPLHF.

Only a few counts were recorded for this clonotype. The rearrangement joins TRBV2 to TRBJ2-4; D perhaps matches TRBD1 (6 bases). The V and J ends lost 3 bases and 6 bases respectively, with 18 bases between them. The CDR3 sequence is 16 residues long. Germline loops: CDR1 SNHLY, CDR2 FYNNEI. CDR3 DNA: TGTGCCAGCAGTGATGACCGCGCAGTGGACAGAAACATTCAGTACTTC. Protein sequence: CASSDDRAVDRNIQYF.

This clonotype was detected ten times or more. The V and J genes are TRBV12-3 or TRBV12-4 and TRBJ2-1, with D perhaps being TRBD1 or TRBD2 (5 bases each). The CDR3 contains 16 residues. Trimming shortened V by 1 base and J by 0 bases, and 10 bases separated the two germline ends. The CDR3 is CASSLGDLSSYNEQFF. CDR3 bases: TGTGCCAGCAGTTTAGGGGACCTGAGCTCCTACAATGAGCAGTTCTTC.

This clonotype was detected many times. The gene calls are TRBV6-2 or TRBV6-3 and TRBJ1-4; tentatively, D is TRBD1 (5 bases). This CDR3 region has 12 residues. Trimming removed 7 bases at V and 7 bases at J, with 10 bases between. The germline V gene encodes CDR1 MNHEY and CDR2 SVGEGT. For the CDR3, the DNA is TGTGCCAGCAAGCGAGGGGTTGAAAAACTGTTTTTT. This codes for CASKRGVEKLFF.

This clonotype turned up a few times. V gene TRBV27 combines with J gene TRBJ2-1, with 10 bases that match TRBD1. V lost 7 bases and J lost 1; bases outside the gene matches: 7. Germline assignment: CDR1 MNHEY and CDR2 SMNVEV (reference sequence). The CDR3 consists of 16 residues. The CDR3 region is CASISGTGVSYNEQFF. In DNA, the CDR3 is TGTGCCAGCATATCCGGGACAGGGGTTTCCTACAATGAGCAGTTCTTC.